This TCR beta chain was observed in a study of blood T cell repertoires in COVID-19. Study details: The United States, Italy and Spain provided the acute and convalescent COVID-19 samples.

Across 24 US areas, participants ranged in age from about 18 to 90 years. Cohort assignment relied on participant-reported clinical history. Donors in Cohort 3 who had recovered were those with two negative PCRs, healthcare professional clearance, or resolution of their symptoms. This clone was seen once. V was clipped by 8 bases and J by 0 bases, with 13 bases between them. Germline-derived CDR1 and CDR2 are MNHEY and SVGAGI. The CDR3 has 14 amino acids. Data came from immunoSEQ multiplex PCR; TCRdb stores just in-frame clones and leaves some out. Of 220,000 or so clones listed, 86% were seen once; the top ten hold approximately 2.1%.

The rearrangement joins TRBV6-5 to TRBJ1-2; the D is unclear. Sequencing used PBMCs or T cells enriched from blood (not recorded which). The clonotype originates from a woman between 45 and 65 years old who had recovered from COVID-19. The CDR3 DNA reads TGTGCCAGCTGGGAACTAGGATCTAACTATGGCTACACCTTC. This encodes CASWELGSNYGYTF.